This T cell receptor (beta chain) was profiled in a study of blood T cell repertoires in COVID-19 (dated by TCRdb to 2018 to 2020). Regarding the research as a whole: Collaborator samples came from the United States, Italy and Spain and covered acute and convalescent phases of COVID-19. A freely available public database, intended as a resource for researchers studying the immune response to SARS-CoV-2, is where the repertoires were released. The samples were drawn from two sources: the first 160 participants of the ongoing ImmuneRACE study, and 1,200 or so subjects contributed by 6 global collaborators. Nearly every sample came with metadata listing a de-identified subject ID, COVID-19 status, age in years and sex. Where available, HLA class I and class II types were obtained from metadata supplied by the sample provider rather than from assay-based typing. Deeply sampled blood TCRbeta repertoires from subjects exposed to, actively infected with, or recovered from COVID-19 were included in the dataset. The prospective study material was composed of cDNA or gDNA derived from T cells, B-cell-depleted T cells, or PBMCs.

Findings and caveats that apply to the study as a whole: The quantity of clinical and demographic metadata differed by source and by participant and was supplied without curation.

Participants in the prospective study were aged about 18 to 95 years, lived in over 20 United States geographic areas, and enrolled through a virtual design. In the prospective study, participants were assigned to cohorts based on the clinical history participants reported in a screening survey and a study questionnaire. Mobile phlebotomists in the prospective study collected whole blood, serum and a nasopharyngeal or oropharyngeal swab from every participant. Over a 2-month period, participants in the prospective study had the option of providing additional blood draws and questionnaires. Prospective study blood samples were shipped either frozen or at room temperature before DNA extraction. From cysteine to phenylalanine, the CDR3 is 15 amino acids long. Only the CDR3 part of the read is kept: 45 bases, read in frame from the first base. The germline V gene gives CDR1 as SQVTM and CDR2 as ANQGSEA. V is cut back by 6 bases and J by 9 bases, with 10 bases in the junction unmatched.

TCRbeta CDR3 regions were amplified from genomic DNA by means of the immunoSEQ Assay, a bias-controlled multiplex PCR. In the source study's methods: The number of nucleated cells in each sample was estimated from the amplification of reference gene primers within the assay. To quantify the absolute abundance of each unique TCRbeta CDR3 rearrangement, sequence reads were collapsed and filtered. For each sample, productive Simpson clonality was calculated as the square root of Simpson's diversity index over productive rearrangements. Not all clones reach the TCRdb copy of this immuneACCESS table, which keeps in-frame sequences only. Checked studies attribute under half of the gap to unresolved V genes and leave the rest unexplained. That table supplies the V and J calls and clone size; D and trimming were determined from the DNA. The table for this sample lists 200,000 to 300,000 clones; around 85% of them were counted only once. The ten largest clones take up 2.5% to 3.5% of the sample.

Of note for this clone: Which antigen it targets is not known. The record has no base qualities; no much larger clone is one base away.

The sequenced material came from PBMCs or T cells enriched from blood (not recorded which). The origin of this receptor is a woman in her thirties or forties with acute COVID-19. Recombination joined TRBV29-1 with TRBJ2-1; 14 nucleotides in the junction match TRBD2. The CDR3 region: CSVPSGTSGSIEQFF. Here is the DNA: TGCAGCGTCCCCAGCGGGACTAGCGGGAGTATTGAGCAGTTCTTC.